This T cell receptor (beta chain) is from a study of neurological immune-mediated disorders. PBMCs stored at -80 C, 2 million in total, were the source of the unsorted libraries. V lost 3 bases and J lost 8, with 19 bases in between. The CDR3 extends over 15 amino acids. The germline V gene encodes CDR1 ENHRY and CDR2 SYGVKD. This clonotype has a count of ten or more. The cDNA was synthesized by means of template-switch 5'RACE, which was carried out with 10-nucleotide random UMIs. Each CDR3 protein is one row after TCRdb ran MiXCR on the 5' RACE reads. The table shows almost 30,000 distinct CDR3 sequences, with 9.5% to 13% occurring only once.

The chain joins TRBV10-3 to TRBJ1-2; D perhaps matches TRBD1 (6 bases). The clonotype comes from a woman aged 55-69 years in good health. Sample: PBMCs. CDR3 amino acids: CAISDRDTLLGGYTF. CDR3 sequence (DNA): TGTGCCATCAGTGACCGGGACACCCTTTTGGGAGGCTACACCTTC.